Shown below are 23 T cell receptor beta chains from a single sample sequenced in a study of blood T cell dynamics during melanoma immunotherapy. Generated by immunoSEQ multiplex PCR, the TCRdb table keeps only in-frame clones and is missing some. The table lists under 20,000 clones, about 85% of them singletons, with 7% to 8% in the top ten. Time point denoted: week 3, after first cycle of checkpoint inhibitor. Here the sequenced sample was blood, taken from a patient treated with checkpoint blockade. The receptor set was obtained from a human donor with melanoma.

The chain carries TRBV29-1 and TRBJ1-1; 9 bases map to TRBD1. V gave up 5 bases and J gave up 2 bases; unmatched junction bases: 15. Germline loops: CDR1 SQVTM, CDR2 ANQGSEA. This CDR3 comprises 17 residues. CDR3 region: CSVNTGGWNHFNTEAFF. The CDR3 DNA reads as TGCAGCGTTAATACAGGGGGCTGGAACCATTTCAACACTGAAGCTTTCTTT.

The rearrangement uses TRBV7-9 and TRBJ1-3; a weak D match, TRBD1 (6 bases). The germline V gene has CDR1 SEHNR and CDR2 FQNEAQ (reference sequence). V was cut by 4 bases and J by 0 bases, with 19 bases left in between. This CDR3 region has 18 residues. CDR3 protein: CASSSSRRGMSSGNTIYF. CDR3 bases: TGTGCCAGCAGCTCGTCCCGCAGGGGCATGAGCTCTGGAAACACCATATATTTT.

This clone was seen once. J is TRBJ1-1 and V is TRBV20-1; D unclear. Germline CDR1 and CDR2: DFQATT and SNEGSKA (reference sequence). The CDR3 extends over 10 amino acids. Trimming cost V 5 bases and J 0 bases, with 1 base left between them. The CDR3 protein is CSAVNTEAFF. The CDR3 DNA is TGCAGTGCTGTGAACACTGAAGCTTTCTTT.

This chain uses TRBV28 with TRBJ1-4; a possible D gene is TRBD1 (6 bases). Germline assignment: CDR1 MDHEN and CDR2 SYDVKM. Between the trimmed V and J ends, which lost 6 bases and 5 bases, there was a span of 13 bases. This CDR3 comprises 14 residues. The CDR3 region is CASRKTGRNEKLFF. The CDR3 DNA reads as TGTGCCAGCAGAAAGACAGGAAGGAATGAAAAACTGTTTTTT.

The chain links TRBV10-3 to TRBJ1-3, with 7 bases aligning to TRBD1. The CDR3 runs 17 residues. Germline values: CDR1 ENHRY, CDR2 SYGVKD. J gave up 3 bases and V 4 bases, and 12 bases lay outside the gene matches. The CDR3 DNA sequence: TGTGCCATCAGTGGTCCTAAGGGGGCGATGTATGGAAACACCATATATTTT. Translation gives CAISGPKGAMYGNTIYF.

J is TRBJ1-2 and V is TRBV27, with D maybe TRBD1 (6 bases). Germline lookup yields CDR1 MNHEY and CDR2 SMNVEV (reference sequence). V was shortened by 0 bases and J by 8 bases, with 10 bases between the two germline ends. The CDR3 spans 13 residues. The CDR3 loop is CASSLSAGVGYTF. In nucleotides, the CDR3 is TGTGCCAGCAGTTTATCCGCAGGGGTCGGCTACACCTTC.

This rearrangement joins TRBV30 to TRBJ2-1, with 11 bases lining up with TRBD2. Germline CDR1 and CDR2: GTSNPN and SVGIG (reference sequence). The V segment lost 0 bases and the J segment 8 bases; nucleotides outside the gene matches: 6. There are 15 residues in the CDR3. Here the CDR3 reads CAWSVGLAGGYEQFF. DNA of the CDR3: TGTGCCTGGAGTGTCGGGCTAGCGGGAGGCTATGAGCAGTTCTTC.

V gene TRBV6-4 combines with J gene TRBJ2-2; 14 nucleotides line up with TRBD2. The CDR3 spans 16 residues. V lost 6 bases to trimming and J lost 6 bases; unmatched junction nucleotides: 6. Germline V gene lookup returns CDR1 MRHNA and CDR2 SNTAGT. The CDR3 DNA is TGTGCCAGCAGCCGGGGACTAGCGGGAGAGGCCGGGGAGCTGTTTTTT. Encoded protein: CASSRGLAGEAGELFF.

The chain combines TRBV7-2 with TRBJ2-5, with D unclear. The V and J ends lost 5 bases and 6 bases respectively, with 7 bases between them. The CDR3 is 11 amino acids. Germline CDR1 is SGHTA and CDR2 is FQGNSA. As DNA, the CDR3 is TGTGCCAGCAGCACCAAACAGACCCAGTACTTC. This encodes CASSTKQTQYF.

The chain has TRBV19 and TRBJ2-5; the D call may be TRBD1 or TRBD2 (5 bases each). This CDR3 contains 17 residues. Trimming removed 6 bases at V and 4 bases at J, with 24 bases between. Germline V gives CDR1 LNHDA, CDR2 SQIVND (reference sequence). The CDR3 nucleotides read TGTGCCAGTAGCCCAGGGTACGGGGATTTGGCCCGAGAGACCCAGTACTTC. It specifies CASSPGYGDLARETQYF.

The DNA for the CDR3 is TGTGCCATCATGTCAGCGGAAGGGGCTAACGAGCAGTACTTC. Translating gives CAIMSAEGANEQYF. The chain joins TRBV10-3 to TRBJ2-5; D is perhaps TRBD1 or TRBD2 (5 bases each). The DNA end is a closer match to TRBJ2-7, so the J assignment may be wrong. This CDR3 contains 14 residues. Germline CDR1 ENHRY, CDR2 SYGVKD.

The chain carries TRBV10-3 and TRBJ1-5; TRBD1 might be the D (5 bases). The V gene's germline CDR1 is ENHRY and CDR2 SYGVKD. CDR3 length equals 17 residues. Trimming stripped 0 bases from V and 2 bases from J, with 14 bases between. The CDR3 sequence: CAISESTWQGGNQPQHF. CDR3 DNA sequence: TGTGCCATCAGTGAGTCAACCTGGCAGGGTGGCAATCAGCCCCAGCATTTT.

This chain joins TRBV27 and TRBJ2-5; no clear D gene. The CDR3 length is 13 residues. The V end was cut by 3 bases, the J end by 2 bases, with 7 bases between. Germline CDR1 is MNHEY and CDR2 is SMNVEV (reference sequence). CDR3 coding DNA: TGTGCCAGCAGTTTCACGGCTCAAGAGACCCAGTACTTC. Translation gives CASSFTAQETQYF.

The genes are TRBV7-8 and TRBJ1-1, with TRBD1 identical over 9 bases. Trimming removed 2 bases from V and 2 bases from J; junction bases left unmatched: 9. The germline V gene encodes CDR1 SGHVS and CDR2 FQNEAQ. The CDR3 is 17 amino acids. The CDR3 protein is CASSLRDRETFNTEAFF. CDR3 nucleotide sequence: TGTGCCAGCAGCTTAAGGGACAGGGAAACTTTTAACACTGAAGCTTTCTTT.

The gene calls are TRBV28 and TRBJ1-1; 8 nucleotides line up with TRBD1. The V gene's germline CDR1 is MDHEN and CDR2 SYDVKM. The CDR3 covers 13 residues. V lost 7 bases, J lost 10 bases, and 11 bases stayed unmatched. Here the CDR3 reads CASTRSGGAVAFF. In DNA, the CDR3 is TGTGCCAGCACGAGATCAGGGGGCGCGGTAGCTTTCTTT.

The V call is TRBV19, the J call TRBJ2-3, with D possibly called TRBD1 or TRBD2 (5 bases each). Germline V gene sequence: CDR1 LNHDA, CDR2 SQIVND (reference sequence). The length of the CDR3 is 17 residues. V lost 4 bases to trimming and J lost 0 bases, with 17 bases between them. CDR3: CASSKGTGTKSTDTQYF. The CDR3 region has the DNA TGTGCCAGTAGTAAGGGAACCGGGACCAAGAGCACAGATACGCAGTATTTT.

This chain uses TRBV28 with TRBJ1-2; D possibly corresponds to TRBD1 (6 bases). There are 16 residues in the CDR3. Trimming shortened V by 2 bases and J by 7 bases, and 20 bases separated the two germline ends. Germline V gene lookup returns CDR1 MDHEN and CDR2 SYDVKM. The CDR3 sequence is CASSLTTGYSRGGYTF. In DNA, the CDR3 is TGTGCCAGCAGTTTAACGACAGGTTATTCTAGGGGTGGCTACACCTTC.

The chain links TRBV28 to TRBJ2-1, with D perhaps matching TRBD1 or TRBD2 (5 bases each). The CDR3 consists of 16 residues. The germline CDR1 and CDR2 sequences are MDHEN and SYDVKM. V lost 6 bases, J lost 0 bases, and 15 bases lay in between. This CDR3 reads CASSSYGASSYNEQFF. CDR3 coding DNA: TGTGCCAGCAGCTCGTACGGGGCAAGCTCCTACAATGAGCAGTTCTTC.

CDR3 sequence: CASSEQGRGYTEAFF. In nucleotides, the CDR3 is TGTGCCAGCAGTGAACAAGGCAGGGGTTACACTGAAGCTTTCTTT. The V and J genes are TRBV2 and TRBJ1-1, with D tentatively TRBD1 (6 bases). The V end lost 2 bases, the J end lost 3 bases, and 13 bases lay between the germline ends. Germline CDR1 and CDR2: SNHLY and FYNNEI. The CDR3 length is 15 residues.

The chain has TRBV7-2 and TRBJ2-3, with D perhaps matching TRBD2 (6 bases). This CDR3 contains 20 residues. Germline V gives CDR1 SGHTA, CDR2 FQGNSA. The V and J ends lost 0 bases and 0 bases respectively, with 22 bases between them. CDR3 in DNA: TGTGCCAGCAGCTTAGCGGAGATACCGGGACTCCGACCTAGCACAGATACGCAGTATTTT. Amino acid sequence: CASSLAEIPGLRPSTDTQYF.

This clone was counted once. The CDR3 protein is CASSPLADRGAEQYF. The CDR3 nucleotides are TGTGCCAGCAGCCCATTGGCGGACAGGGGGGCCGAGCAGTACTTC. V and J are TRBV5-6 and TRBJ2-7; 10 nucleotides align to TRBD1. The CDR3 contains 15 residues. The junction had 10 bases not matched to a gene; V was cut back by 4 bases and J by 6 bases. Germline-derived CDR1 and CDR2 are SGHDT and YYEEEE.

V and J are TRBV5-6 and TRBJ2-7, with D uncertain. From germline, CDR1 is SGHDT and CDR2 YYEEEE. Trimming pared 1 base from V and 4 bases from J, leaving 9 bases between. The CDR3 totals 13 residues. CDR3 in amino acids: CASSLIDGYEQYF. The CDR3 nucleotides are TGTGCCAGCAGCTTGATCGACGGGTACGAGCAGTACTTC.

The rearrangement joins TRBV7-9 to TRBJ1-4; tentative D call: TRBD1 (6 bases). Trimming stripped 5 bases from V and 7 bases from J, with 17 bases between. This CDR3 has 15 residues. From germline, CDR1 is SEHNR and CDR2 FQNEAQ (reference sequence). This chain's CDR3 is CASSQTQGRSEKLFF. The CDR3, as DNA: TGTGCCAGCAGCCAGACCCAGGGGCGTAGTGAAAAACTGTTTTTT.